The present entry profiles one T cell receptor (beta chain) with its context. This CDR3 has 16 residues. V lost 4 bases, J lost 2 bases, and 9 bases stayed unmatched. Germline V gene lookup returns CDR1 DFQATT and CDR2 SNEGSKA (reference sequence). The record originates from a study of T cells in Graves' hyperthyroidism and ophthalmopathy. A patient was excluded if there was uncontrolled infection, other autoimmune disease, pregnancy or lactation. Used for diagnoses were clinical symptoms, serum thyroxine and TRAb, thyroid ultrasound and orbital computed tomography. RNA transcripts served as the template for amplifying TCR beta CDR3 regions. An initial round of RT-PCR targeting the TCR CDR3 relied on the HTBI primer set. MiXCR, run by TCRdb on the multiplex PCR reads, gives a single entry per CDR3 protein. The profile shows about 130,000 distinct CDR3 sequences, over 20% of them singletons.

The receptor was derived from a woman in her forties or fifties with Graves' hyperthyroidism that later progressed to Graves' ophthalmopathy. J is TRBJ2-3 and V is TRBV20-1; 10 bases match TRBD2. The specimen sequenced was blood. CDR3 bases: TGCAGTGCTATCCCTCGGACTAGCGGATACACAGATACGCAGTATTTT. Translation: CSAIPRTSGYTDTQYF.